What follows are 16 T cell receptor beta chains derived from one specimen sequenced in a study of vaccination and CD4 T cells after COVID-19. The treatment denotes: approximately nine-day PBMC culture with coronavirus spike peptide pools or control peptides (ViraFEST assay). Sequencing of cultured CD4+ T cell DNA used the Oncomine TCR Beta short-read assay. TCRdb recomputed calls from the PCR reads with MiXCR, one row per CDR3 protein. Among under 20,000 distinct CDR3 sequences listed, around 56% were seen once. Antigen specificity for these receptors is unknown. The sequencing sample was made of CD4+ T cells from blood, cultured in vitro. Receptors originate from a human donor who had recovered from COVID-19.

The V and J genes are TRBV3-1 and TRBJ2-5, with 7 bases lining up with TRBD2. From germline, CDR1 is LGHDT and CDR2 YNNKEL (reference sequence). This CDR3 has 15 residues. The V segment lost 0 bases and the J segment 5 bases; nucleotides outside the gene matches: 6. For the CDR3, the DNA is TGTGCCAGCAGCCAAGAGAGGCGGGAGAGGGAGACCCAGTACTTC. This encodes CASSQERRERETQYF.

The genes are TRBV15 and TRBJ1-1, with 11 bases that match TRBD1. The ends lost 1 base at V and 4 bases at J; junction bases unmatched: 5. Germline V gene lookup returns CDR1 LNHNV and CDR2 YYDKDF (reference sequence). The length of the CDR3 is 16 residues. The CDR3 region is CATSRGTGGRGTEAFF. CDR3 nucleotides: TGTGCCACCAGCAGAGGGACAGGGGGCAGGGGCACTGAAGCTTTCTTT.

The chain recombines TRBV7-7 with TRBJ2-1; 7 bases map to TRBD1. CDR3 size: 15 residues. With 5 bases clipped from V and 8 bases from J, the junction kept 12 bases outside the gene matches. CDR1 is SSHAT, CDR2 FNYEAQ, per germline (reference sequence). CDR3 amino acids: CASSALGSGTDEQFF. CDR3 DNA sequence: TGTGCCAGCAGCGCCTTAGGGTCGGGGACAGATGAGCAGTTCTTC.

Here the CDR3 DNA reads TGCGCCAGCAGCCGAGACGCCGGCAATCAGCCCCAGCATTTT. Protein: CASSRDAGNQPQHF. J is TRBJ1-5 and V is TRBV5-1; no definite D call. Per the germline V gene, CDR1 is SGHRS and CDR2 is YFSETQ. This CDR3 is built from 14 residues. V was pared by 4 bases and J by 2 bases, with 10 bases between.

For the CDR3, the DNA is TGTGCCAGCAGCGTAGCACTACCCGGGGATGAGCAGTTCTTC. Its translation: CASSVALPGDEQFF. V usage is TRBV9 and J usage is TRBJ2-1; perhaps TRBD2 as D (5 bases). The V end lost 0 bases, the J end lost 8 bases, and 12 bases lay between the germline ends. This CDR3 region has 14 residues. Germline assignment: CDR1 SGDLS and CDR2 YYNGEE. Supplemented by reference TRBV9 and TRBJ2-1, the full variable domain reads DSGVTQTPKHLITATGQRVTLRCSPRSGDLSVYWYQQSLDQGLQFLIQYYNGEERAKGNILERFSAQQFPDLHSELNLSSLELGDSALYFCASSVALPGDEQFFGPGTRLTVL.

In its sample, this clonotype was seen once. The rearrangement joins TRBV2 to TRBJ1-4, with D unclear. Germline CDR1 SNHLY, CDR2 FYNNEI. V was pared by 4 bases and J by 2 bases, with 8 bases between. This CDR3 has 14 residues. In DNA, the CDR3 is TGTGCCAGCAGTGGGACTCCCACTAATGAAAAACTGTTTTTT. Encoded protein: CASSGTPTNEKLFF.

The chain carries TRBV6-5 and TRBJ1-6, with D perhaps matching TRBD1 (5 bases). Trimming removed 2 bases at V and 6 bases at J, with 11 bases between. The CDR3 contains 15 residues. CDR1 and CDR2 (germline): MNHEY, SVGAGI. For the CDR3, the DNA is TGTGCCAGCAGTTACCAGGGCCCCTTTAATTCACCCCTCCACTTT. It yields the protein CASSYQGPFNSPLHF.

This clonotype showed up just a few times. V is TRBV7-9 and J is TRBJ2-3, with TRBD1 as a possible D gene (6 bases). Germline CDR1 is SEHNR and CDR2 is FQNEAQ (reference sequence). CDR3 size: 15 residues. V was shortened by 1 base and J by 3 bases, with 11 bases between the two germline ends. Here the CDR3 reads CASSLGPGQTDTQYF. CDR3 coding DNA: TGTGCCAGCAGCTTAGGGCCAGGACAGACAGATACGCAGTATTTT.

On this clonotype: Compared with germline, one end of the junction differs, possibly owing to a read error. The chain links TRBV7-9 to TRBJ1-2, with D maybe TRBD1 (5 bases). The CDR3 length is 14 residues. Germline V gene sequence: CDR1 SEHNR, CDR2 FQNEAQ (reference sequence). The CDR3 nucleotides are TGCGCCAGCAGCTTGATGCGGGGCTTTTATGGCTACACCTTC. Encoded protein: CASSLMRGFYGYTF.

In DNA form, the CDR3 reads TGTGCCAGCAGATTATCGGGGCAAGGGGGCCAGCCCCAGCATTTT. It is translated as CASRLSGQGGQPQHF. This chain joins TRBV2 and TRBJ1-5; 7 positions agree with TRBD1. The V gene's germline CDR1 is SNHLY and CDR2 FYNNEI. V lost 6 bases and J lost 7; bases outside the gene matches: 12. The CDR3 length is 15 residues.

The chain carries TRBV30 and TRBJ1-2; D possibly corresponds to TRBD1 (5 bases). The CDR3 contains 12 residues. V gave up 0 bases and J gave up 4 bases, with 6 bases separating them. Germline lookup yields CDR1 GTSNPN and CDR2 SVGIG (reference sequence). CDR3 residues: CAWSVDSYGYTF. The DNA of the CDR3 is TGTGCCTGGAGTGTAGACAGCTATGGCTACACCTTC. Looking up the rest from reference TRBV30 and TRBJ1-2 gives the full variable domain: SQTIHQWPATLVQPVGSPLSLECTVEGTSNPNLYWYRQAAGRGLQLLFYSVGIGQISSEVPQNLSASRPQDRQFILSSKKLLLSDSGFYLCAWSVDSYGYTFGSGTRLTVV.

The V gene is TRBV5-6, the J gene TRBJ1-5; no definite D call. The CDR3 consists of 15 residues. The V gene lost 4 bases and the J gene lost 4 bases, with 15 bases spanning the gap. The germline CDR1 and CDR2 sequences are SGHDT and YYEEEE. Written as DNA, the CDR3 is TGTGCCAGCAGCCGAGGGATTTTTGCAAATCAGCCCCAGCATTTT. It is translated as CASSRGIFANQPQHF.

The V gene is TRBV20-1, the J gene TRBJ2-6; 7 bases align to TRBD2. This CDR3 contains 15 residues. In germline, CDR1 is DFQATT, CDR2 SNEGSKA (reference sequence). V was pared by 6 bases and J by 2 bases, with 7 bases of the junction left unmatched. CDR3 DNA: TGCAGTGCAACCCGGGAGGCAGCTGGGGCCAACGTCCTGACTTTC. Amino acids: CSATREAAGANVLTF.

This clonotype occurred a few times. The V call is TRBV11-1, the J call TRBJ2-5; D call uncertain. The V end lost 1 base, the J end lost 4 bases, and 1 base lay between the germline ends. Germline-derived CDR1 and CDR2 are SGHAT and FQDESV (reference sequence). The CDR3 loop spans 11 amino acids. The CDR3 region is CASSLGETQYF. The CDR3 coding sequence is TGTGCCAGCAGCTTAGGAGAGACCCAGTACTTC.

The J gene is TRBJ2-3, the V gene TRBV3-1; 8 bases match TRBD2. CDR3 size: 16 residues. Germline V lookup: CDR1 LGHDT, CDR2 YNNKEL (reference sequence). Germline trimming cut 5 bases from V and 2 bases from J; bases unmatched to any gene: 9. The CDR3, as DNA: TGTGCCAGCAGCACCCGCAGCGGGAGAATCACAGATACGCAGTATTTT. Encoded protein: CASSTRSGRITDTQYF.

The genes are TRBV5-5 and TRBJ1-1; no clear D. The CDR3 consists of 14 residues. V lost 2 bases to trimming and J lost 0 bases, with 8 bases between them. Germline CDR1 SGHKS, CDR2 YYEKEE (reference sequence). The DNA of the CDR3 is TGTGCCAGCAGCTTAGACTATATGAACACTGAAGCTTTCTTT. Its protein is CASSLDYMNTEAFF. The whole variable domain, remainder taken from reference TRBV5-5 and TRBJ1-1, is DAGVTQSPTHLIKTRGQQVTLRCSPISGHKSVSWYQQVLGQGPQFIFQYYEKEERGRGNFPDRFSARQFPNYSSELNVNALLLGDSALYLCASSLDYMNTEAFFGQGTRLTVV.